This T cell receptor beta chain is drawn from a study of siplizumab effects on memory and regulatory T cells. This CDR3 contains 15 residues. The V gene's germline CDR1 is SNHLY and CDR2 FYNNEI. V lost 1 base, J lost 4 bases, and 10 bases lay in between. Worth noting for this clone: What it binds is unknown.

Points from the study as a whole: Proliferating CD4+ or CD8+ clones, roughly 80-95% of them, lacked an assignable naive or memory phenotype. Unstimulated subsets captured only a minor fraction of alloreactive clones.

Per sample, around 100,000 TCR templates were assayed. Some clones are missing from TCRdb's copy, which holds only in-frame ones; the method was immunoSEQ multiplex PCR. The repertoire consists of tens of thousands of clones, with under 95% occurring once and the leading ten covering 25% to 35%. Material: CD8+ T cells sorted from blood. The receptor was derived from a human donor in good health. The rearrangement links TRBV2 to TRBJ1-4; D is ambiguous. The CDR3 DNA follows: TGTGCCAGCAGTGAAGAAGGCAGGCTTAATGAAAAACTGTTTTTT. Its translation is CASSEEGRLNEKLFF.